This is a list of T cell receptor beta chains from one sample in a study of cytomegalovirus exposure and HLA in healthy donors. Sequencing was performed with immunoSEQ multiplex PCR; in TCRdb, only in-frame clones are kept and a portion is missing. The table has 90,000 to 150,000 clones, roughly nine tenths seen once; the top ten hold 4.4%. Sequencing input: PBMCs. Receptors were obtained from a man between 18 and 29 years old in good health and CMV-seropositive. Each CDR3 is given with its conserved first and last residue. Each record gives: D gene, V gene, J gene, clone size, CDR3 protein, CDR3 DNA. The D gene is left open where the match is weak. A row's size may be missing; if present it is once, few, many or a size class.

>TRBD1|TRBV2|TRBJ2-7|once
CASLSAGGTYEQYF
TGTGCCAGTCTCAGCGCAGGGGGCACCTACGAGCAGTACTTC
>TRBD1|TRBV27|TRBJ2-3|-
CASSPTPGTGADTQYF
TGTGCCAGCAGTCCCACTCCCGGGACAGGGGCAGATACGCAGTATTTT
>-|TRBV5-1|TRBJ2-7|-
CASKAPQGEQYF
TGCGCCAGCAAGGCCCCTCAGGGTGAGCAGTACTTC
>-|TRBV9|TRBJ2-7|-
CASSARQFTDEQYF
TGTGCCAGCAGCGCCCGACAGTTTACAGACGAGCAGTACTTC
>-|TRBV19|TRBJ1-6|-
CASSIFAGGDSPLHF
TGTGCCAGTAGTATCTTTGCTGGAGGCGATTCACCCCTCCACTTT
>TRBD1|TRBV5-1|TRBJ2-7|-
CASSFRDSTYEQYF
TGCGCCAGCAGTTTCCGGGACAGTACCTACGAGCAGTACTTC
>-|TRBV7-2|TRBJ2-1|-
CASSSTGAYNEQFF
TGTGCCAGCAGCTCTACGGGGGCCTACAATGAGCAGTTCTTC
>-|TRBV4-1|TRBJ1-1|-
CASSQGLGGEVTEAFF
TGCGCCAGCAGCCAAGGACTGGGGGGGGAAGTCACTGAAGCTTTCTTT
>TRBD1|TRBV2|TRBJ2-1|-
CASSAPPGQGARNIFYNEQFF
TGTGCCAGCAGCGCCCCACCTGGACAGGGAGCCCGCAATATCTTTTACAATGAGCAGTTCTTC
>-|TRBV5-8|TRBJ1-4|-
CASSLVGLRGTNEKLFF
TGTGCCAGCAGCTTGGTTGGTTTAAGGGGAACTAATGAAAAACTGTTTTTT
>-|TRBV7-2|TRBJ2-7|-
CASSLGVSTAGEQYF
TGTGCCAGCAGCTTAGGTGTGAGCACCGCAGGCGAGCAGTACTTC
>TRBD1|TRBV7-2|TRBJ2-1|-
CASSPGTGGPGRSYNEQFF
TGTGCCAGCAGCCCCGGGACAGGGGGCCCCGGGCGCTCCTACAATGAGCAGTTCTTC
>TRBD1|TRBV4-1|TRBJ1-5|-
CASSLTGVNQPQHF
TGCGCCAGCAGCCTAACAGGGGTCAATCAGCCCCAGCATTTT
>TRBD2|TRBV7-2|TRBJ2-1|-
CASSLVAGWGSYNEQFF
TGTGCCAGCAGCTTAGTAGCGGGGTGGGGGTCCTACAATGAGCAGTTCTTC
>TRBD1|TRBV2|TRBJ1-4|-
CASRDSGPEKLFF
TGTGCCAGCCGGGACAGCGGCCCTGAAAAACTGTTTTTT
>-|TRBV2|TRBJ1-4|-
CASSAGSLADEKLFF
TGTGCCAGCAGCGCCGGGTCTCTAGCGGATGAAAAACTGTTTTTT
>TRBD2|TRBV19|TRBJ2-7|-
CASSRTSGGYEQYF
TGTGCCAGTAGTAGAACTAGCGGGGGCTACGAGCAGTACTTC
>-|TRBV7-2|TRBJ2-2|-
CASSFSDRRELFF
TGTGCCAGCAGCTTCAGCGATCGAAGGGAGCTGTTTTTT
>-|TRBV7-7|TRBJ2-3|-
CASSLVEGSGATADTQYF
TGTGCCAGCAGCTTAGTGGAGGGGTCAGGAGCCACCGCAGATACGCAGTATTTT
>TRBD1|TRBV28|TRBJ1-1|-
CASSLPGQGNTEAFF
TGTGCCAGCAGTCTCCCCGGACAGGGTAACACTGAAGCTTTCTTT
>-|TRBV19|TRBJ1-5|-
CASTGPDQPQHF
TGTGCCAGTACAGGGCCGGATCAGCCCCAGCATTTT
>TRBD1|TRBV2|TRBJ2-1|-
CASSEQGVLYNEQFF
TGTGCCAGCAGTGAACAGGGGGTACTTTACAATGAGCAGTTCTTC
>-|TRBV19|TRBJ1-5|-
CASSIYYSNQPQHF
TGTGCCAGTAGTATATACTATAGCAATCAGCCCCAGCATTTT
>-|TRBV11-2|TRBJ1-1|-
CASRIGMNTEAFF
TGTGCCAGCAGGATCGGGATGAACACTGAAGCTTTCTTT
>-|TRBV10-2|TRBJ1-2|-
CASSDAGLGYGYTF
TGCGCCAGCAGTGACGCGGGGCTGGGCTATGGCTACACCTTC
>-|TRBV7-6|TRBJ2-2|-
CASSYGEGELFF
TGTGCCAGCAGCTATGGGGAGGGGGAGCTGTTTTTT
>TRBD2|TRBV4-3|TRBJ2-7|-
CASSQSGLAGGPYEQYF
TGCGCCAGCAGCCAATCAGGACTAGCGGGGGGGCCCTACGAGCAGTACTTC
>TRBD2|TRBV6-1|TRBJ2-3|-
CASSASPGLAISTDTQYF
TGTGCCAGCAGTGCGTCTCCGGGACTAGCGATAAGCACAGATACGCAGTATTTT
>-|TRBV20-1|TRBJ2-7|-
CSAHSRLEQYF
TGCAGTGCCCACTCTAGACTGGAGCAGTACTTC
>TRBD2|TRBV10-3|TRBJ2-3|-
CAIASGGMADTQYF
TGTGCCATTGCTAGCGGGGGGATGGCAGATACGCAGTATTTT
>TRBD1|TRBV6-5|TRBJ1-1|-
CASRQGAYMDEAFF
TGTGCCAGCAGACAGGGGGCATATATGGATGAAGCTTTCTTT
>-|TRBV19|TRBJ2-6|-
CASSIQASSSSGANVLTF
TGTGCCAGTAGTATCCAAGCGTCATCAAGCTCTGGGGCCAACGTCCTGACTTTC
>-|TRBV15|TRBJ2-7|-
CATSRDSPYEQYF
TGTGCCACCAGCCGGGACTCCCCCTACGAGCAGTACTTC
>TRBD1|TRBV9|TRBJ2-2|-
CASSVAGTGNTGELFF
TGTGCCAGCAGCGTAGCTGGGACAGGTAACACCGGGGAGCTGTTTTTT
>-|TRBV7-8|TRBJ2-1|-
CASSLRGSGGLSYNEQFF
TGTGCCAGCAGCTTAAGGGGTTCCGGGGGGCTCTCCTACAATGAGCAGTTCTTC
>TRBD1|TRBV9|TRBJ2-5|-
CASSAKTPGQGRWETQYF
TGTGCCAGCAGCGCAAAAACCCCTGGACAGGGGCGTTGGGAGACCCAGTACTTC
>TRBD1|TRBV5-3|TRBJ1-5|-
CARSLRDRGSFGTYSNQPQHF
TGTGCCAGAAGCCTGAGGGACAGGGGGTCCTTTGGGACCTATAGCAATCAGCCCCAGCATTTT
>TRBD2|TRBV30|TRBJ2-7|-
CACTRLAGGGEQYF
TGTGCCTGTACAAGACTAGCGGGGGGTGGCGAGCAGTACTTC
>-|TRBV29-1|TRBJ1-3|-
CSGRVDGNTIYF
TGCAGCGGGAGGGTAGACGGAAACACCATATATTTT
>-|TRBV11-2|TRBJ1-2|-
CASSFTPGYGYTF
TGTGCCAGCAGCTTTACTCCGGGCTATGGCTACACCTTC
>TRBD1|TRBV6-1|TRBJ2-2|-
CASSGTGQQTGELFF
TGTGCCAGCAGTGGAACGGGACAGCAAACCGGGGAGCTGTTTTTT
>-|TRBV11-2|TRBJ1-1|-
CASSLLQGMNTEAFF
TGTGCCAGCAGCTTACTCCAGGGGATGAACACTGAAGCTTTCTTT
>-|TRBV28|TRBJ2-4|-
CASKGQWLAKNIQYF
TGTGCCAGCAAGGGGCAGTGGCTGGCAAAAAACATTCAGTACTTC
>TRBD1|TRBV28|TRBJ2-7|-
CASSLYPRQTGKQTYEQYF
TGTGCCAGCAGTTTATATCCCCGCCAGACAGGGAAGCAGACCTACGAGCAGTACTTC
>-|TRBV6-1|TRBJ1-1|-
CASSENLEATEAFF
TGTGCCAGCAGTGAAAATTTGGAGGCCACTGAAGCTTTCTTT
>TRBD1|TRBV29-1|TRBJ1-1|-
CSAQGAMNTEAFF
TGCAGCGCACAGGGGGCGATGAACACTGAAGCTTTCTTT
>-|TRBV29-1|TRBJ1-1|-
CSVAGGGEAFF
TGCAGCGTTGCGGGGGGAGGGGAAGCTTTCTTT
>-|TRBV15|TRBJ2-7|-
CATSRGVATTTYEQYF
TGTGCCACCAGCAGAGGGGTCGCGACGACTACCTACGAGCAGTACTTC
>-|TRBV6-6|TRBJ1-5|-
CASSRRTDSNQPQHF
TGTGCCAGCAGTCGTAGGACAGATAGCAATCAGCCCCAGCATTTT
>TRBD2|TRBV7-2|TRBJ2-1|-
CASSLSAGGTYNEQFF
TGTGCCAGCAGCTTATCTGCGGGGGGTACCTACAATGAGCAGTTCTTC
>-|TRBV5-1|TRBJ2-7|-
CASSLSGRIYEQYF
TGCGCCAGCAGCTTGTCTGGGAGGATCTACGAGCAGTACTTC
>-|TRBV19|TRBJ1-5|few
CASNIGSQPQHF
TGTGCCAGTAACATCGGGTCTCAGCCCCAGCATTTT
>TRBD1|TRBV11-1|TRBJ1-4|-
CASSSRKQGHEKLFF
TGTGCCAGCAGCTCGAGAAAACAGGGGCACGAAAAACTGTTTTTT
>-|TRBV5-5|TRBJ1-6|-
CASSLWGDYDSPLHF
TGTGCCAGCAGCTTGTGGGGGGATTATGATTCACCCCTCCACTTT
>-|TRBV27|TRBJ2-3|-
CASSPGDTQYF
TGTGCCAGCAGCCCGGGGGATACGCAGTATTTT
>-|TRBV7-2|TRBJ1-4|-
CASSTRQWKKLFF
TGTGCCAGCAGCACCCGACAGTGGAAAAAACTGTTTTTT
>TRBD1|TRBV11-2|TRBJ2-7|-
CASSLVGAGGGEQYF
TGTGCCAGCAGCTTAGTTGGGGCAGGGGGCGGCGAGCAGTACTTC
>TRBD1|TRBV5-1|TRBJ2-1|-
CASSPGTGNEQFF
TGCGCCAGCAGCCCCGGGACAGGTAATGAGCAGTTCTTC